The clone carrying this T cell receptor beta chain was found a few times. One junction end does not reproduce the germline sequence, and a read error may be involved. This specimen comes from a study of metastatic and nonmetastatic thyroid tumors. Not a single patient had been given any form of treatment at any point before undergoing thyroid surgery. TCRdb re-called the PCR reads via MiXCR. In the table there are some 40,000 clones, under 20% of which are singletons. CDR1 is MNHNS, CDR2 SASEGT, per germline. The CDR3 sequence is 16 residues long. The rearrangement links TRBV6-1 to TRBJ2-2, with 10 nucleotides matching TRBD1. Specimen: tumor tissue. The sequence was obtained from a female donor with papillary thyroid cancer or a benign thyroid nodule (not recorded which). Some clones in this sample may be carry-over from other donors' samples. CDR3 region: CASIHLGTGVTAELFF. The CDR3, as DNA: TGTGCCAGCATCCACTTGGGGACAGGGGTCACCGCGGAGCTGTTTTTT.